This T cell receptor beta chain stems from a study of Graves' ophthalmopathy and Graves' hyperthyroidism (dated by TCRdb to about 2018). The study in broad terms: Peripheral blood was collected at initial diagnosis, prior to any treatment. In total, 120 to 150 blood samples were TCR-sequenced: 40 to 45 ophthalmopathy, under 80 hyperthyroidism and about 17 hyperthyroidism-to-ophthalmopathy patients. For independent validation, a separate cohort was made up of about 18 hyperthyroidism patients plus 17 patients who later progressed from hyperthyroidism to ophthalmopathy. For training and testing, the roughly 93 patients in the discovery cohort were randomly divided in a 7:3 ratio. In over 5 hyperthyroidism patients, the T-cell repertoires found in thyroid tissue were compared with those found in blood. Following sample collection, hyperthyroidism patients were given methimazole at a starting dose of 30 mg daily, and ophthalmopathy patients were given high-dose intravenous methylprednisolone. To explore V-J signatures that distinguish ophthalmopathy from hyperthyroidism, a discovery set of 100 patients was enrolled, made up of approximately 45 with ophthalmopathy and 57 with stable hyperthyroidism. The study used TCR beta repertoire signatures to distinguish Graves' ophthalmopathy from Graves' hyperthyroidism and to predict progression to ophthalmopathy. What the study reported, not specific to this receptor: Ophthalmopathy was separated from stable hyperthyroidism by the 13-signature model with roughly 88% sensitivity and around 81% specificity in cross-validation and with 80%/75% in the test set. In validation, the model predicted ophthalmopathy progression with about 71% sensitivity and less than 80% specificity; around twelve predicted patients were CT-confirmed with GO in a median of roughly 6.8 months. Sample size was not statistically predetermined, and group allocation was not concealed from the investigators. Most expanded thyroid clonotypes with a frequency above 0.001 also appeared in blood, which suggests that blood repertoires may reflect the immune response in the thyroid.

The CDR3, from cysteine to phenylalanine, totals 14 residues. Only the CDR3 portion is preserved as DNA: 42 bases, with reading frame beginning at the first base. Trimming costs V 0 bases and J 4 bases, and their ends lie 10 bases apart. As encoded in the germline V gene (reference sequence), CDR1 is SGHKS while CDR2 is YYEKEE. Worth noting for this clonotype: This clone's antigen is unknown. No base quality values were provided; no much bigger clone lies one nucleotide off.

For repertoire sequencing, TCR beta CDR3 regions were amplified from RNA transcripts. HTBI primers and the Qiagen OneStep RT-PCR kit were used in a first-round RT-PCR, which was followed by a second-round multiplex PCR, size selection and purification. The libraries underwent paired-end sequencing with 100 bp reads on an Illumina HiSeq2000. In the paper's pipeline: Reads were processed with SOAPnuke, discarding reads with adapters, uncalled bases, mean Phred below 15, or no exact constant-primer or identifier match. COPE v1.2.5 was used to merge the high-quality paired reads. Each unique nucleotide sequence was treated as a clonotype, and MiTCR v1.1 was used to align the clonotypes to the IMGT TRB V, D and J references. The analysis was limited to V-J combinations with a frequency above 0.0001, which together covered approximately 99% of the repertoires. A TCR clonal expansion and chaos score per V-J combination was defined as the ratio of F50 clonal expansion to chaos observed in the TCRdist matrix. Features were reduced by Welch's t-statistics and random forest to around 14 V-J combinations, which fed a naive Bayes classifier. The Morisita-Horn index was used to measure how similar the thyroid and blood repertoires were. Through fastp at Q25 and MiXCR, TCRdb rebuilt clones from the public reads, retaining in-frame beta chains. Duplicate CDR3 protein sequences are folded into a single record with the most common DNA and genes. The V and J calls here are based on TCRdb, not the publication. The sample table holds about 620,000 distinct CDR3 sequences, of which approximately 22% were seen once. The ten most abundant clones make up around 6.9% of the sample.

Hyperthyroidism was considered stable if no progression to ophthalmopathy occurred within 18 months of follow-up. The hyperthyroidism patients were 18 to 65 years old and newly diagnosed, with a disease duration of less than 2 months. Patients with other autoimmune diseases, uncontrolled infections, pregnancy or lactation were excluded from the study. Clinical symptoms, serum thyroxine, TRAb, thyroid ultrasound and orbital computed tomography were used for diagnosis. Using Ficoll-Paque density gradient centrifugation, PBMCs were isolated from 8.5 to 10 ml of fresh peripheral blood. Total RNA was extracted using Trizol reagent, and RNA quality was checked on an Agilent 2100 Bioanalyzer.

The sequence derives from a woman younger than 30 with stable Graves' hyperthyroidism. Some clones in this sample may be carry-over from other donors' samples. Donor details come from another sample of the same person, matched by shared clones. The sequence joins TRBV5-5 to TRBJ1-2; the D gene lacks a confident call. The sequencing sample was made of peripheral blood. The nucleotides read TGTGCCAGCAGCTTGGAACCGGGAAGCTATGGCTACACCTTC. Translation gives CASSLEPGSYGYTF.